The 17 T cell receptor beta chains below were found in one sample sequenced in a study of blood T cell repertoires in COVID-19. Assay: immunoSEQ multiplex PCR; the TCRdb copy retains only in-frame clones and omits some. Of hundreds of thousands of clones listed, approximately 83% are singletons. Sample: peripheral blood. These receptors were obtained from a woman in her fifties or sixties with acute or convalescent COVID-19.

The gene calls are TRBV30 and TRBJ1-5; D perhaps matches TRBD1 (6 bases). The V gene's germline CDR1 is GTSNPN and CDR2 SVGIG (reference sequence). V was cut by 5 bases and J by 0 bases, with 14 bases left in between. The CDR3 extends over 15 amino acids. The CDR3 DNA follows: TGTGCCTGGGATAACGGACAGCATAGCAATCAGCCCCAGCATTTT. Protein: CAWDNGQHSNQPQHF.

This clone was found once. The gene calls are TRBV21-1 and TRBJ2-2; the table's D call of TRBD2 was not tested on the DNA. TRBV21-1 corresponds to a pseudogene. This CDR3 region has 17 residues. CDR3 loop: CASSKIRLAGVVGELFF. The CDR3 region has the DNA TGTGCCAGCAGCAAAATACGACTAGCGGGAGTCGTCGGGGAGCTGTTTTTT.

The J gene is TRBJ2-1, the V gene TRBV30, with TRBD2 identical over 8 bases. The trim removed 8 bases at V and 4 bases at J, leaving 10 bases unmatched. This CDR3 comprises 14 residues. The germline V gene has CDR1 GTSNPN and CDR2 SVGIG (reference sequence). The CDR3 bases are TGTGCCCTAGCGGGTCAAAGCCTATACAATGAGCAGTTCTTC. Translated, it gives CALAGQSLYNEQFF.

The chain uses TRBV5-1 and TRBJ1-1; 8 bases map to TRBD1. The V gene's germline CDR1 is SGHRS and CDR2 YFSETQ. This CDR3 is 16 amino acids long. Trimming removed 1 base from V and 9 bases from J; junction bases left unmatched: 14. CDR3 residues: CASSLMAGGRAPQAFF. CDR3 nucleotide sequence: TGCGCCAGCAGCTTGATGGCAGGGGGCCGCGCTCCTCAAGCTTTCTTT.

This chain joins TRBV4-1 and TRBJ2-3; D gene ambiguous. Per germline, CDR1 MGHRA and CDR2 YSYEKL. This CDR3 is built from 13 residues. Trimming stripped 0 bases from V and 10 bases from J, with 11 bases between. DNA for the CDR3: TGCGCCAGCAGCCAAGATCATTCCTATCCGCAGTATTTT. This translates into CASSQDHSYPQYF.

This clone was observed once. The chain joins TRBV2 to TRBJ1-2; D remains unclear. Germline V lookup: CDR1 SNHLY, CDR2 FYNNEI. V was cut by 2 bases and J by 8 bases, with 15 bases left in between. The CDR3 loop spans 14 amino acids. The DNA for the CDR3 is TGTGCCAGCAGTGAAATGGTCGCAGGAGGAGGCTACACCTTC. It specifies CASSEMVAGGGYTF.

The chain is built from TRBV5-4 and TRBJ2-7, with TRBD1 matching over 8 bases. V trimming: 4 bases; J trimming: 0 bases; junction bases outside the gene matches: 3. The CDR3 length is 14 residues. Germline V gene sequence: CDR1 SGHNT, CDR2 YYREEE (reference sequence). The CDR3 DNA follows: TGTGCCAGCAGCGAGGGACAGGCCTCCTACGAGCAGTACTTC. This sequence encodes CASSEGQASYEQYF.

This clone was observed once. CDR3 bases: TGTGCCAGTAGTTCCGGGACAGGGCCCTACGAGCAGTACTTC. Translation: CASSSGTGPYEQYF. The rearrangement links TRBV19 to TRBJ2-7; 9 bases are shared with TRBD1. There are 14 residues in the CDR3. Germline loops: CDR1 LNHDA, CDR2 SQIVND (reference sequence). V dropped 5 bases and J dropped 2; count of bases not matched to a gene: 4.

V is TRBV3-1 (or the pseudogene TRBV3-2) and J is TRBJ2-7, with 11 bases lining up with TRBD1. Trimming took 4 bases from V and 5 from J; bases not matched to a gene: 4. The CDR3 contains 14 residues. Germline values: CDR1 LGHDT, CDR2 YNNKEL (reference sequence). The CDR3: CASSLPGQGDEQYF. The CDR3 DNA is TGTGCCAGCAGCCTACCGGGACAGGGGGACGAGCAGTACTTC.

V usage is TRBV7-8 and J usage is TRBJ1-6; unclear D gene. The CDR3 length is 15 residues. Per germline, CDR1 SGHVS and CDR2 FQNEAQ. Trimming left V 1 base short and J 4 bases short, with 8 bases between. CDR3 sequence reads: CASSLGVTYNSPLHF. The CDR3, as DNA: TGTGCCAGCAGCTTAGGAGTTACTTATAATTCACCCCTCCACTTT. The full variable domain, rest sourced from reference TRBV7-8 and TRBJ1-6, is GAGVSQSPRYKVAKRGQDVALRCDPISGHVSLFWYQQALGQGPEFLTYFQNEAQLDKSGLPSDRFFAERPEGSVSTLKIQRTQQEDSAVYLCASSLGVTYNSPLHFGNGTRLTVT.

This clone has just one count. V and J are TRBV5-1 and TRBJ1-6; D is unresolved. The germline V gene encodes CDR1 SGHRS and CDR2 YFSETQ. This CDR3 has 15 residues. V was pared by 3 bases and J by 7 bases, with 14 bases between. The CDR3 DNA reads TGCGCCAGCAGCTCATCAGGCCAGATCAATTCACCCCTCCACTTT. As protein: CASSSSGQINSPLHF.

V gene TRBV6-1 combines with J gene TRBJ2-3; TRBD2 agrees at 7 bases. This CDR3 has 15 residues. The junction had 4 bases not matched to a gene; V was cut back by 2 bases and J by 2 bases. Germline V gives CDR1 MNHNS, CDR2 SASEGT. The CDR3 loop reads CASSEPSGPTDTQYF. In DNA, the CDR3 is TGTGCCAGCAGTGAACCTAGCGGTCCCACAGATACGCAGTATTTT.

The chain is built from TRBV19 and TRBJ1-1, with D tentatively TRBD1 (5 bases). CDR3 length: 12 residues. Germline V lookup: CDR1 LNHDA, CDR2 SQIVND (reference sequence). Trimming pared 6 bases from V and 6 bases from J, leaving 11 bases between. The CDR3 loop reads CASRGREAEAFF. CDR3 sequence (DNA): TGTGCCAGTAGGGGCAGGGAGGCTGAAGCTTTCTTT.

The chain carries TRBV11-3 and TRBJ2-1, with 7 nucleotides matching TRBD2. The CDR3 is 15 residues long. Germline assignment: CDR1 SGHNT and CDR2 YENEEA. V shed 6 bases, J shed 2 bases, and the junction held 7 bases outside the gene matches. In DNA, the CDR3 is TGTGCCAGCAGTTTCCTAGCGGCACCCTACAATGAGCAGTTCTTC. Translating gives CASSFLAAPYNEQFF.

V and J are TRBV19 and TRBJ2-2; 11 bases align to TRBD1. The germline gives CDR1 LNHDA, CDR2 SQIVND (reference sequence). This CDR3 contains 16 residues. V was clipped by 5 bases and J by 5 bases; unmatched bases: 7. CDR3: CASSARTGGSTGELFF. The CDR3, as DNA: TGTGCCAGTAGTGCCAGGACAGGGGGCTCTACCGGGGAGCTGTTTTTT.

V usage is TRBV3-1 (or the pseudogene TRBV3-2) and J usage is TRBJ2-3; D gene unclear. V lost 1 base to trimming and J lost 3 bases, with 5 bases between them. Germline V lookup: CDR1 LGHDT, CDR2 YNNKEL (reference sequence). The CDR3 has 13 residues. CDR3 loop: CASSQGVTDTQYF. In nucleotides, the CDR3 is TGTGCCAGCAGCCAAGGAGTAACAGATACGCAGTATTTT.

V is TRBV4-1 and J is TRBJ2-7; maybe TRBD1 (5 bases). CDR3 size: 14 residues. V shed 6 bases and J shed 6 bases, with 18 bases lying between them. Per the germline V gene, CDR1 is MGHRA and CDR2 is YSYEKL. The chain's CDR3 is CASSKGPVDTEQYF. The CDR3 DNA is TGCGCCAGCAGTAAGGGGCCAGTGGATACCGAGCAGTACTTC.